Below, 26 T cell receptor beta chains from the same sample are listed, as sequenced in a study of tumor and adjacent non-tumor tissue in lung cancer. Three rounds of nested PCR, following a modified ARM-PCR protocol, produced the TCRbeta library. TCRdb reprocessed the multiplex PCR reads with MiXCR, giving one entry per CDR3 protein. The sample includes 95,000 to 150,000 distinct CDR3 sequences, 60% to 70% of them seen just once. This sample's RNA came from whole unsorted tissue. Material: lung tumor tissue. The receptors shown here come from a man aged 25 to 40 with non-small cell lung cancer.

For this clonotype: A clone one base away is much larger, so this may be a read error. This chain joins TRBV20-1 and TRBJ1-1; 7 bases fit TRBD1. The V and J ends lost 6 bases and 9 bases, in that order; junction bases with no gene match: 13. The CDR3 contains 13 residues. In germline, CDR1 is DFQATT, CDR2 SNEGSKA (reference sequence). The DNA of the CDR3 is TGCAGTGCATACAGGGGTGCTGGAACTAAAGCTTTCTTT. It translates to CSAYRGAGTKAFF.

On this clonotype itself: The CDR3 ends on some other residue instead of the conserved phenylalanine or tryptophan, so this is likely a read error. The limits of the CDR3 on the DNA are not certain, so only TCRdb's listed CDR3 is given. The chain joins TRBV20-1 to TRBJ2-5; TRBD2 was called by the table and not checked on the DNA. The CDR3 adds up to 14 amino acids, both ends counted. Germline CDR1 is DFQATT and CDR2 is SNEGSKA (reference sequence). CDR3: CSARLAGGRETHYI.

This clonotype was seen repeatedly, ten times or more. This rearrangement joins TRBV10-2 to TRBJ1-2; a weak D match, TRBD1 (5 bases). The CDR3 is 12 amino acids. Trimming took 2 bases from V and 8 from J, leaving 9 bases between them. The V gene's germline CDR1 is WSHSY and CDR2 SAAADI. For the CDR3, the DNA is TGCGCCAGCAGTGAGGACAGATGGGGCTACACCTTC. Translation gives CASSEDRWGYTF.

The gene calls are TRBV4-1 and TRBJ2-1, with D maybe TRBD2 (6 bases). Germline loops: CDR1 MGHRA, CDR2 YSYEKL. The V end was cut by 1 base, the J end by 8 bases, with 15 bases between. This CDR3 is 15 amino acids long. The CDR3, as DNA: TGCGCCAGCAGCCAAGGACAAGGAGGGAACCATGAGCAGTTCTTC. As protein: CASSQGQGGNHEQFF.

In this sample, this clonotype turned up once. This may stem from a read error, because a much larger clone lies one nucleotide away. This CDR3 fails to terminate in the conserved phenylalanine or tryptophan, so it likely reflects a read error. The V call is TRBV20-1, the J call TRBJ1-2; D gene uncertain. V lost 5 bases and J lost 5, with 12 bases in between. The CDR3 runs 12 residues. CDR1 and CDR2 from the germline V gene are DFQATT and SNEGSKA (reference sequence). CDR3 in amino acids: CSAGRQWYGYTL. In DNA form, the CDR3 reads TGCAGTGCTGGGAGGCAGTGGTATGGCTACACCTTA.

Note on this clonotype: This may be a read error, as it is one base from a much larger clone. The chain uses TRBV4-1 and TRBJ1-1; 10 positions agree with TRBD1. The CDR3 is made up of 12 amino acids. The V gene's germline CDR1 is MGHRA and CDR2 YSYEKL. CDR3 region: CASRQGTGVAFF. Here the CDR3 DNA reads TGCGCCAGCAGACAAGGGACAGGGGTAGCTTTCTTT.

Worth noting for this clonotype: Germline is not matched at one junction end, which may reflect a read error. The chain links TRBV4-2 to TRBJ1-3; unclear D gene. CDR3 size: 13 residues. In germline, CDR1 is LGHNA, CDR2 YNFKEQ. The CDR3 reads CASSQDYRNIIYF. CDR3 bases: TGTGCCAGCAGCCAAGATTATAGGAACATCATATATTTT.

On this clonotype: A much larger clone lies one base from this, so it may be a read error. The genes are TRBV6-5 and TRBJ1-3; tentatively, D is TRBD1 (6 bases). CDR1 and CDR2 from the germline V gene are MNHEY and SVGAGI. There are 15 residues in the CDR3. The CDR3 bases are TGTGCCAGCAGTTATGACAGGCGGTCTGGAAACACCTTATATTTT. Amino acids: CASSYDRRSGNTLYF.

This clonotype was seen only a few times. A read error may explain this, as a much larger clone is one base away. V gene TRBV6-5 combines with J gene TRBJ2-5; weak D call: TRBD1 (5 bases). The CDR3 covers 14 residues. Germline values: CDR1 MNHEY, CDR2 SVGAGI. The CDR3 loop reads CVSSYSPRVETQYF. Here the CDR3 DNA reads TGTGTCAGCAGTTACTCCCCCAGGGTAGAGACCCAGTACTTC.

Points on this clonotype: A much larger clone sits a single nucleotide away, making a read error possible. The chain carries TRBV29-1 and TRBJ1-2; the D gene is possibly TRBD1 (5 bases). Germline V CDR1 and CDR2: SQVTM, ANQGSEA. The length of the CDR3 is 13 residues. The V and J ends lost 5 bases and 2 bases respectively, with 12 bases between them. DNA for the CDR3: TGCAGCGTTCCTGGACATGGGAACTATGGCTACACCTTC. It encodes CSVPGHGNYGYTF.

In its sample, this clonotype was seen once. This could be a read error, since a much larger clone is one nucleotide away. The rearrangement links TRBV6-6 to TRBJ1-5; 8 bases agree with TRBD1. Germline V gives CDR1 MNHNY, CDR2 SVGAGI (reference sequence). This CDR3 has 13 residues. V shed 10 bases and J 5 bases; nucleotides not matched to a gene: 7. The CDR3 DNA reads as TGTGCCAACAGGGGGGGAGGAGATCAGCCCCAGCATTTT. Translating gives CANRGGGDQPQHF.

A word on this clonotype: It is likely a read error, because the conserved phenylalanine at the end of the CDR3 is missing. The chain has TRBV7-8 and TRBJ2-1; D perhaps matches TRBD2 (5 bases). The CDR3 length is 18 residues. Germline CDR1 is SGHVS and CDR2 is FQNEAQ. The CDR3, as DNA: TGTGCCAGTAGCTTAGTCCAGGTTGGACTGGGCTCCTACAATGAGCAGTTCATC. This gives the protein CASSLVQVGLGSYNEQFI.

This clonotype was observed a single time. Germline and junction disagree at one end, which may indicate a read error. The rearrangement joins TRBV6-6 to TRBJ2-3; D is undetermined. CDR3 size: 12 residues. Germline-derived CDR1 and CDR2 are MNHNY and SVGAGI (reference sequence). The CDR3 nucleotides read TGTCCCAGCAGCCCCGCTAGAAATACGCAGTATTTT. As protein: CPSSPARNTQYF.

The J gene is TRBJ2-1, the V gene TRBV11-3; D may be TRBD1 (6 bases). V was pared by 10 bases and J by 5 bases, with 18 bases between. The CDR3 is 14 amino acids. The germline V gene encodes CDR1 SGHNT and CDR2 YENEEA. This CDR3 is CANNLLDRDNEQFF. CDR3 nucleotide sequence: TGTGCCAACAACTTGCTGGACAGAGACAATGAGCAGTTCTTC.

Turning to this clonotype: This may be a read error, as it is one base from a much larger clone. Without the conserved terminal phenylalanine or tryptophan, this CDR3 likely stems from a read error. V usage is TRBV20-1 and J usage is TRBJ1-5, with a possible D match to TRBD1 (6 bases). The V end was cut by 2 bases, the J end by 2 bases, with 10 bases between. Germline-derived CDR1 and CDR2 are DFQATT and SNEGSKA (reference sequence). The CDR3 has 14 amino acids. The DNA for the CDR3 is TGCAGTGCTAGAAACAGGGACGGCAATCAGCCCCAGCATTCT. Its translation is CSARNRDGNQPQHS.

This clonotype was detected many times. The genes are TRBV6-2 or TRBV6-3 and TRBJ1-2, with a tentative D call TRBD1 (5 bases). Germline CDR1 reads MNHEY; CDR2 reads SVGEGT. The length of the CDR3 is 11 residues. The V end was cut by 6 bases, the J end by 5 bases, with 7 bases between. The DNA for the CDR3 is TGTGCCAGCAGCCGACAGTATGGCTACACCTTC. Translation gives CASSRQYGYTF.

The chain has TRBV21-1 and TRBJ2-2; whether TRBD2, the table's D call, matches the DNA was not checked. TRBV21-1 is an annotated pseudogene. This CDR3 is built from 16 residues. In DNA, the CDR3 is TGTGCCAGCAGGAAATTCAGCAGGGAGGGGTCCGGGGAGCTGTTTTTT. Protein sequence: CASRKFSREGSGELFF.

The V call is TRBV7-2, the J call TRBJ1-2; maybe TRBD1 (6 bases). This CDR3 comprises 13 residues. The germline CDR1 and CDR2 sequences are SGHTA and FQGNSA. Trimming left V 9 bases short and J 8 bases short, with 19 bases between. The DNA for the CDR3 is TGTGCCAGGACCCCAGGGGAAAAGTTGGGCTACACCTTC. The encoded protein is CARTPGEKLGYTF.

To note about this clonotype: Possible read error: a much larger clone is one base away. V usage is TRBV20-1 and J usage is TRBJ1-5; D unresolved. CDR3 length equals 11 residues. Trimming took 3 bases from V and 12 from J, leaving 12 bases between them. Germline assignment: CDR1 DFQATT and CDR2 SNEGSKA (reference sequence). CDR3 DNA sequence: TGCAGTGCTAGTGATGTGCAGGTCCAGCATTTT. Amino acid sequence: CSASDVQVQHF.

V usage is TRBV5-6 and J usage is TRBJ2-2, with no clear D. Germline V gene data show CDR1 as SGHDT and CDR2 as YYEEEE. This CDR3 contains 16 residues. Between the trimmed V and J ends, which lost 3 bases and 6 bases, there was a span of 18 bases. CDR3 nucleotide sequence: TGTGCCAGCAGCTATATAGACCAGGCCTTTGCCGGGGAGCTGTTTTTT. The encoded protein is CASSYIDQAFAGELFF.

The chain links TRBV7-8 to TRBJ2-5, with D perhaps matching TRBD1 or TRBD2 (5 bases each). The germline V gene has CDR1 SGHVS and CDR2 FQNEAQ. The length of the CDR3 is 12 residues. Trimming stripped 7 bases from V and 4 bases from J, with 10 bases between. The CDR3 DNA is TGTGCCAGCAACTTGGGGACAGAGACCCAGTACTTC. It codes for CASNLGTETQYF. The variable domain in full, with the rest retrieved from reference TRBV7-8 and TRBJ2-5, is GAGVSQSPRYKVAKRGQDVALRCDPISGHVSLFWYQQALGQGPEFLTYFQNEAQLDKSGLPSDRFFAERPEGSVSTLKIQRTQQEDSAVYLCASNLGTETQYFGPGTRLLVL.

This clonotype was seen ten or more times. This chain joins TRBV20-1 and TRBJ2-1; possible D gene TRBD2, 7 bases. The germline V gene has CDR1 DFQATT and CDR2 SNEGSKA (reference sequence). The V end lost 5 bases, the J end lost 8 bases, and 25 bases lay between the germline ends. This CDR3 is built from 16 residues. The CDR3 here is CSAPPGGRSLRDEQFF. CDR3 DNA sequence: TGCAGTGCTCCCCCCGGGGGGCGATCACTTAGGGATGAGCAGTTCTTC.

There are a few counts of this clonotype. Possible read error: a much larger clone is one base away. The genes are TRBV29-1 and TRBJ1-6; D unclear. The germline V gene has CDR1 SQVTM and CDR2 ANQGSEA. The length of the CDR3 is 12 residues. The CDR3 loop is CNVADHNSPLHF. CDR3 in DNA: TGCAACGTTGCCGACCATAATTCACCCCTCCACTTT.

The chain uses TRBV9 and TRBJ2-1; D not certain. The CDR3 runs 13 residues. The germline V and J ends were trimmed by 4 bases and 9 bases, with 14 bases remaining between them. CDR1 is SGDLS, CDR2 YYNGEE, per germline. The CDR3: CASSLDLTGEQFF. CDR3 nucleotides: TGTGCCAGCAGCCTCGACCTGACCGGTGAGCAGTTCTTC. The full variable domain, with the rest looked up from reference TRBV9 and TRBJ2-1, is DSGVTQTPKHLITATGQRVTLRCSPRSGDLSVYWYQQSLDQGLQFLIQYYNGEERAKGNILERFSAQQFPDLHSELNLSSLELGDSALYFCASSLDLTGEQFFGPGTRLTVL.

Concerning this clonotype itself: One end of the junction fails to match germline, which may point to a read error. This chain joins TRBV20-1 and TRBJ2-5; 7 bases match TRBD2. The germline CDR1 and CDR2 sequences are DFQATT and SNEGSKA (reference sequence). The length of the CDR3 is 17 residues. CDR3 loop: CSVRAGSNHPGQETQYF. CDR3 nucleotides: TGCAGTGTTAGAGCGGGGTCCAACCACCCGGGCCAAGAGACCCAGTACTTC.

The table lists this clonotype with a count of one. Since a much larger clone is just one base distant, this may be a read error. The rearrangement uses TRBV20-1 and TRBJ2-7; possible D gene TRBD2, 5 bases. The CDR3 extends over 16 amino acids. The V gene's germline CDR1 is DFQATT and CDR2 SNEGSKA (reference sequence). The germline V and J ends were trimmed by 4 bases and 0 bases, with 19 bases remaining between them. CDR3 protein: CSAKPSATGNSYEQYF. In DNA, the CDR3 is TGCAGTGCTAAACCCTCGGCAACGGGAAACTCCTACGAGCAGTACTTC.